Listed here are 30 T cell receptor beta chains from one sample, sequenced in a study of T-cell reconstitution after alpha-beta-depleted transplantation in children. The library targeted TCRbeta and was prepared with unique molecular identifiers. In TCRdb, the PCR reads were re-called with MiXCR into one record per CDR3 protein. The sample lists 700,000 to 950,000 distinct CDR3 sequences; 16% were seen once. The sample was PBMCs, mostly from graft donor cells, taken 360 days after TCRalphabeta/CD19-depleted stem cell transplant. These receptors all stem from a male patient under 18 who had a stem cell transplant for acute lymphoblastic leukemia, so the T cells may come from the graft donor.

This clonotype has at least ten counts. The chain uses TRBV3-1 and TRBJ2-3, with TRBD2 as a possible D gene (6 bases). The CDR3 is made up of 17 amino acids. The germline V and J ends were trimmed by 4 bases and 0 bases, with 17 bases remaining between them. The germline gives CDR1 LGHDT, CDR2 YNNKEL (reference sequence). The CDR3 nucleotides are TGTGCCAGCAGCCGCAGACTAGTTCCCCTGAGCACAGATACGCAGTATTTT. Protein: CASSRRLVPLSTDTQYF.

The chain recombines TRBV7-2 with TRBJ2-3; D gene uncertain. The V end lost 5 bases, the J end lost 2 bases, and 17 bases lay between the germline ends. Germline-derived CDR1 and CDR2 are SGHTA and FQGNSA. The CDR3 length is 16 residues. The CDR3 DNA sequence: TGTGCCAGCAGCCGCCCCGAGCGAATGATCACAGATACGCAGTATTTT. It yields the protein CASSRPERMITDTQYF.

V and J are TRBV24-1 and TRBJ1-1, with TRBD1 as a possible D gene (5 bases). V lost 1 base, J lost 3 bases, and 17 bases lay in between. The CDR3 sequence is 17 residues long. Germline V gene sequence: CDR1 KGHDR, CDR2 SFDVKD. DNA of the CDR3: TGTGCCACCAGTGATTTTATCCTCCATTCCAGGGACACTGAAGCTTTCTTT. Its protein is CATSDFILHSRDTEAFF.

The chain couples TRBV4-1 to TRBJ1-2, with D unresolved. V was pared by 4 bases and J by 2 bases, with 14 bases between. Germline V gene lookup returns CDR1 MGHRA and CDR2 YSYEKL. The CDR3 totals 15 residues. The CDR3 DNA sequence: TGCGCCAGCAGCCCGCGAGGGAGTGGAAACTATGGCTACACCTTC. Its protein is CASSPRGSGNYGYTF.

This clonotype was detected only a few times. This chain links TRBV3-1 with TRBJ1-2, with D perhaps TRBD1 (5 bases). Trimming took off 5 bases at V and 5 bases at J, with 18 bases between the two ends. This CDR3 is 15 amino acids long. Germline V gene lookup returns CDR1 LGHDT and CDR2 YNNKEL (reference sequence). In nucleotides, the CDR3 is TGTGCCAGCAGCACCCGGGACCCATTTTATTATGGCTACACCTTC. This sequence encodes CASSTRDPFYYGYTF.

This clonotype was seen more than once but under ten times. The chain has TRBV18 and TRBJ2-7, with TRBD1 matching over 9 bases. The CDR3 is 14 amino acids. V lost 3 bases to trimming and J lost 5 bases; unmatched junction nucleotides: 5. The germline V gene has CDR1 KGHSH and CDR2 LQKENI. CDR3 region: CASSPGQGPDEQYF. CDR3 in DNA: TGTGCCAGCTCACCCGGACAGGGGCCCGACGAGCAGTACTTC.

The sample holds many counts of this clonotype. The rearrangement uses TRBV29-1 and TRBJ1-2, with D possibly TRBD1 on 6 matching bases. The V end lost 0 bases, the J end lost 4 bases, and 15 bases lay between the germline ends. CDR1 SQVTM and CDR2 ANQGSEA come from the germline V gene. The CDR3 runs to 15 residues. CDR3 protein: CSVEEGAGAGYGYTF. The CDR3 coding sequence is TGCAGCGTTGAAGAGGGGGCGGGAGCGGGCTATGGCTACACCTTC. Complete variable domain (other parts from reference TRBV29-1 and TRBJ1-2): SAVISQKPSRDICQRGTSLTIQCQVDSQVTMMFWYRQQPGQSLTLIATANQGSEATYESGFVIDKFPISRPNLTFSTLTVSNMSPEDSSIYLCSVEEGAGAGYGYTFGSGTRLTVV.

CDR3 protein: CSATDRGRVFNTEAFF. The CDR3 DNA sequence: TGCAGTGCGACAGACAGGGGGCGCGTGTTCAACACTGAAGCTTTCTTT. The chain uses TRBV20-1 and TRBJ1-1, with 10 bases matching TRBD1. The CDR3 spans 16 residues. Trimming at V came to 6 bases and at J to 2 bases, leaving 12 bases not matched to a gene. CDR1 and CDR2 (germline): DFQATT, SNEGSKA (reference sequence).

There are a few counts of this clonotype. V usage is TRBV7-6 and J usage is TRBJ2-1; D is ambiguous. The CDR3 runs 12 residues. Germline V lookup: CDR1 SGHVS, CDR2 FNYEAQ. The V gene lost 1 base and the J gene lost 7 bases, with 5 bases spanning the gap. The CDR3 loop is CASSLEANEQFF. The CDR3, as DNA: TGTGCCAGCAGCTTAGAGGCGAATGAGCAGTTCTTC. Drawing the rest from reference TRBV7-6 and TRBJ2-1, the complete variable domain is GAGVSQSPRYKVTKRGQDVALRCDPISGHVSLYWYRQALGQGPEFLTYFNYEAQQDKSGLPNDRFSAERPEGSISTLTIQRTEQRDSAMYRCASSLEANEQFFGPGTRLTVL.

This clonotype was observed many times. V and J are TRBV9 and TRBJ2-1, with D unresolved. The CDR3 sequence is 17 residues long. The germline V gene encodes CDR1 SGDLS and CDR2 YYNGEE. The germline V and J ends were trimmed by 4 bases and 0 bases, with 17 bases remaining between them. The chain's CDR3 is CASSLHVSATSYNEQFF. The CDR3 coding sequence is TGTGCCAGCAGCCTCCATGTTTCGGCAACCTCCTACAATGAGCAGTTCTTC.

This clonotype has just a few counts. The V gene is TRBV6-5, the J gene TRBJ2-7, with a weak D call TRBD2 (6 bases). Trimming cost V 0 bases and J 4 bases, with 19 bases left between them. The V gene's germline CDR1 is MNHEY and CDR2 SVGAGI. The CDR3 length is 17 residues. The CDR3 DNA is TGTGCCAGCAGTTACTCGAGTACGGGAGTTTCCTTTTACGAGCAGTACTTC. This encodes CASSYSSTGVSFYEQYF.

This chain joins TRBV4-1 and TRBJ2-3, with 8 bases that match TRBD2. Germline V gene lookup returns CDR1 MGHRA and CDR2 YSYEKL. The V segment lost 5 bases and the J segment 4 bases; nucleotides outside the gene matches: 14. This CDR3 region has 17 residues. As DNA, the CDR3 is TGCGCCAGCAGCTTCCTCGTAGCGGGAAGTCGTTCAGATACGCAGTATTTT. It codes for CASSFLVAGSRSDTQYF.

The CDR3 spells CASSQGLAGTQYF. In DNA form, the CDR3 reads TGTGCCAGCAGCCAGGGACTAGCGGGTACGCAGTATTTT. The chain links TRBV4-2 to TRBJ2-3, with 12 bases aligning to TRBD2. Germline CDR1 is LGHNA and CDR2 is YNFKEQ. The trim removed 3 bases at V and 8 bases at J, leaving 0 bases unmatched. The CDR3 spans 13 residues.

The gene calls are TRBV5-4 and TRBJ2-3; 7 nucleotides line up with TRBD1. J was trimmed by 4 bases and V by 0 bases; bases with no gene match: 2. The CDR3 runs to 14 residues. CDR1 SGHNT and CDR2 YYREEE come from the germline V gene (reference sequence). Written as DNA, the CDR3 is TGTGCCAGCAGCTTGGGACAGGGCCCAGATACGCAGTATTTT. Residues: CASSLGQGPDTQYF.

This clonotype was found many times. The chain joins TRBV5-5 to TRBJ2-1; TRBD1 matches at 8 bases. The trim removed 4 bases at V and 0 bases at J, leaving 9 bases unmatched. The germline gives CDR1 SGHKS, CDR2 YYEKEE (reference sequence). The CDR3 has 17 residues. In DNA form, the CDR3 reads TGTGCCAGCAGCCTTAGACAGGGGTTGAGCTCCTACAATGAGCAGTTCTTC. This sequence encodes CASSLRQGLSSYNEQFF. Supplemented by reference TRBV5-5 and TRBJ2-1, the full variable domain reads DAGVTQSPTHLIKTRGQQVTLRCSPISGHKSVSWYQQVLGQGPQFIFQYYEKEERGRGNFPDRFSARQFPNYSSELNVNALLLGDSALYLCASSLRQGLSSYNEQFFGPGTRLTVL.

This clonotype came up many times. This chain uses TRBV29-1 with TRBJ2-1; perhaps TRBD2 as D (5 bases). CDR1 and CDR2 from the germline V gene are SQVTM and ANQGSEA. This CDR3 is built from 14 residues. V lost 4 bases and J 7 bases, leaving 17 bases between the germline ends. Written as DNA, the CDR3 is TGCAGCGTTGTAGCGACTCCCTGGAGGAATGAGCAGTTCTTC. Translation: CSVVATPWRNEQFF.

This clonotype has a handful of counts. The chain links TRBV7-9 to TRBJ1-1, with unresolved D. The V end lost 5 bases, the J end lost 4 bases, and 8 bases lay between the germline ends. Germline values: CDR1 SEHNR, CDR2 FQNEAQ (reference sequence). The CDR3 covers 12 residues. CDR3 sequence (DNA): TGTGCCAGCAGCCACAGAGGCACTGAAGCTTTCTTT. Translating it yields CASSHRGTEAFF.

The chain has TRBV29-1 and TRBJ2-6; D is perhaps TRBD1 or TRBD2 (5 bases each). CDR3 size: 16 residues. Germline V gene lookup returns CDR1 SQVTM and CDR2 ANQGSEA. Trimming cost V 3 bases and J 5 bases, with 17 bases left between them. For the CDR3, the DNA is TGCAGCGTTGAGTCACGGGACGTCTCCTGGGCCAACGTCCTGACTTTC. Translation gives CSVESRDVSWANVLTF.

This clonotype was picked up a small number of times. The chain is built from TRBV4-1 and TRBJ2-7; 8 positions agree with TRBD1. After removal of 3 bases from V and 1 base from J, the junction contained 5 bases not matched to a gene. CDR1 and CDR2 from the germline V gene are MGHRA and YSYEKL. The CDR3 length is 15 residues. CDR3 amino acids: CASSQTTGVSYEQYF. The CDR3 DNA follows: TGCGCCAGCAGCCAGACGACAGGGGTATCCTACGAGCAGTACTTC.

The chain employs TRBV20-1 and TRBJ2-7; D is perhaps TRBD2 (6 bases). Germline V gives CDR1 DFQATT, CDR2 SNEGSKA (reference sequence). The CDR3 extends over 14 amino acids. The V and J ends lost 1 base and 0 bases respectively, with 10 bases between them. The CDR3 loop reads CSARAGGISYEQYF. Written as DNA, the CDR3 is TGCAGTGCTAGAGCGGGCGGGATCTCCTACGAGCAGTACTTC.

This clonotype came up a few times. J is TRBJ1-3 and V is TRBV6-5; D perhaps matches TRBD1 (5 bases). Trimming left V 0 bases short and J 6 bases short, with 12 bases between. CDR1 is MNHEY and CDR2 is SVGAGI in the germline V gene. The CDR3 totals 15 residues. The CDR3 nucleotides read TGTGCCAGCAGTTACTCAGGGCAGGGTGAAAACACCATATATTTT. Its translation is CASSYSGQGENTIYF.

The chain joins TRBV6-2 or TRBV6-3 to TRBJ2-1, with 10 bases fitting TRBD2. CDR1 and CDR2 (germline): MNHEY, SVGEGT. The CDR3 runs to 17 residues. Trimming at V came to 2 bases and at J to 5 bases, leaving 9 bases not matched to a gene. Here the CDR3 reads CASSYPFGTSADNEQFF. The CDR3 coding sequence is TGTGCCAGCAGTTACCCTTTCGGGACTAGCGCAGACAATGAGCAGTTCTTC.

The rearrangement joins TRBV5-1 to TRBJ2-7, with 14 bases that match TRBD2. The CDR3 has 16 residues. The trim removed 0 bases at V and 5 bases at J, leaving 4 bases unmatched. Looked up from germline, CDR1 is SGHRS and CDR2 is YFSETQ. As DNA, the CDR3 is TGCGCCAGCAGCTTGGGGACTAGCGGGAGGTTTGACGAGCAGTACTTC. It codes for CASSLGTSGRFDEQYF. The variable domain in full, with the rest retrieved from reference TRBV5-1 and TRBJ2-7, is KAGVTQTPRYLIKTRGQQVTLSCSPISGHRSVSWYQQTPGQGLQFLFEYFSETQRNKGNFPGRFSGRQFSNSRSEMNVSTLELGDSALYLCASSLGTSGRFDEQYFGPGTRLTVT.

This chain links TRBV7-9 with TRBJ2-1; 13 bases fit TRBD2. This CDR3 has 15 amino acids. Germline CDR1 and CDR2: SEHNR and FQNEAQ (reference sequence). With 6 bases clipped from V and 6 bases from J, the junction kept 5 bases outside the gene matches. The CDR3 nucleotides read TGTGCCAGCAGGATCCGGACTAGCGGGAGCAATGAGCAGTTCTTC. Protein: CASRIRTSGSNEQFF.

The genes are TRBV18 and TRBJ1-2; maybe TRBD1 (6 bases). CDR3 size: 16 residues. V lost 3 bases and J 3 bases, leaving 17 bases between the germline ends. The V gene's germline CDR1 is KGHSH and CDR2 LQKENI. The CDR3 sequence is CASSPDRGRSDYGYTF. CDR3 DNA: TGTGCCAGCTCACCCGATCGGGGGCGCAGTGACTATGGCTACACCTTC.

A few counts support this clonotype. The V gene is TRBV18, the J gene TRBJ2-1, with a weak D call TRBD1 (6 bases). Between the trimmed V and J ends, which lost 3 bases and 3 bases, there was a span of 18 bases. Germline-derived CDR1 and CDR2 are KGHSH and LQKENI. The length of the CDR3 is 17 residues. This CDR3 reads CASSPQGSRTHYNEQFF. DNA for the CDR3: TGTGCCAGCTCACCCCAGGGGTCTCGGACTCACTACAATGAGCAGTTCTTC.

The chain combines TRBV29-1 with TRBJ1-2; D ambiguous. The ends were cut back, 1 base at V and 1 base at J, with 7 bases in the middle. The CDR3 spans 13 residues. Per the germline V gene, CDR1 is SQVTM and CDR2 is ANQGSEA. The CDR3 loop is CSVEGLINYGYTF. CDR3 coding DNA: TGCAGCGTTGAAGGGCTGATTAACTATGGCTACACCTTC. The variable domain in full, completed from reference TRBV29-1 and TRBJ1-2, reads SAVISQKPSRDICQRGTSLTIQCQVDSQVTMMFWYRQQPGQSLTLIATANQGSEATYESGFVIDKFPISRPNLTFSTLTVSNMSPEDSSIYLCSVEGLINYGYTFGSGTRLTVV.

This clonotype was seen only a few times. The V and J genes are TRBV20-1 and TRBJ2-1; 16 bases are a match to TRBD2. V shed 4 bases, J shed 8 bases, and the junction held 11 bases outside the gene matches. The CDR3 has 17 residues. Germline V gene sequence: CDR1 DFQATT, CDR2 SNEGSKA (reference sequence). The CDR3 here is CSAISPGLAGGPYEQFF. The CDR3 DNA is TGCAGTGCTATAAGCCCGGGACTAGCGGGAGGGCCGTATGAGCAGTTCTTC.

The CDR3 region has the DNA TGTGCCAGCAGCTTGAGAAGGGTAGTAGCTAATGAAAAACTGTTTTTT. This encodes CASSLRRVVANEKLFF. The chain uses TRBV7-8 and TRBJ1-4; D not resolved. The CDR3 loop spans 16 amino acids. From germline, CDR1 is SGHVS and CDR2 FQNEAQ. Trimming stripped 3 bases from V and 3 bases from J, with 14 bases between.

This clonotype has a count of ten or more. The chain carries TRBV5-1 and TRBJ2-7; 8 nucleotides align to TRBD2. Germline V gene data show CDR1 as SGHRS and CDR2 as YFSETQ. The ends lost 2 bases at V and 2 bases at J; junction bases unmatched: 6. The length of the CDR3 is 15 residues. The CDR3 sequence: CASSFSREGTYEQYF. The CDR3 DNA reads as TGCGCCAGCAGCTTTTCACGGGAGGGTACCTACGAGCAGTACTTC.